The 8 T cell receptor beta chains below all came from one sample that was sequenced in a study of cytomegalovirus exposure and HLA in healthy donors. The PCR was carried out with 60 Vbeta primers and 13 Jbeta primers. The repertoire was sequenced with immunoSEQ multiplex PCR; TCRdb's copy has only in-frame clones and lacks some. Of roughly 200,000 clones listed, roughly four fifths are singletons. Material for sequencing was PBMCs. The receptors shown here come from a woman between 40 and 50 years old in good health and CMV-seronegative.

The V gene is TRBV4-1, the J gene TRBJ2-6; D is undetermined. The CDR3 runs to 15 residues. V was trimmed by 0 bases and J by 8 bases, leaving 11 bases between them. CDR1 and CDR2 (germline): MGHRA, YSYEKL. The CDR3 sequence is CASSQEAYPTNVLTF. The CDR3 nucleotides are TGCGCCAGCAGCCAAGAAGCCTATCCGACCAACGTCCTGACTTTC.

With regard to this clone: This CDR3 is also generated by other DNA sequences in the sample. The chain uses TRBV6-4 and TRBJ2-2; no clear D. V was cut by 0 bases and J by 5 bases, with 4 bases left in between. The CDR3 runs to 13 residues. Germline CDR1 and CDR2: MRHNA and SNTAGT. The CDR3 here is CASSDSGTGELFF. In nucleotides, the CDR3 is TGTGCCAGCAGTGACTCCGGGACCGGGGAGCTGTTTTTT.

DNA of the CDR3: TGCGCCAGCAGCCACTGGACAGGGGGTGGGACTGAAGCTTTCTTT. It yields the protein CASSHWTGGGTEAFF. The gene calls are TRBV4-1 and TRBJ1-1; 10 nucleotides match TRBD1. Germline lookup yields CDR1 MGHRA and CDR2 YSYEKL. The ends lost 3 bases at V and 5 bases at J; junction bases unmatched: 6. The CDR3 sequence is 15 residues long.

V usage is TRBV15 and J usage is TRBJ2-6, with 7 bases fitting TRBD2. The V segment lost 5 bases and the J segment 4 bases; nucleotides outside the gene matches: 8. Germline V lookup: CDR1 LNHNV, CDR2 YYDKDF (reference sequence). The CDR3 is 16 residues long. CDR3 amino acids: CATSGLGGTGANVLTF. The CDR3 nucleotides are TGTGCCACCAGCGGCTTGGGAGGGACCGGGGCCAACGTCCTGACTTTC.

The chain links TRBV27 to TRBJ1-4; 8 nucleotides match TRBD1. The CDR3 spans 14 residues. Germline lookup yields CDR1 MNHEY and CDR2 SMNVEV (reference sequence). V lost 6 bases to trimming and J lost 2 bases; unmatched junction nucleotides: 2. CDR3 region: CASSNRGTNEKLFF. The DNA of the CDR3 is TGTGCCAGCAGCAACAGGGGGACTAATGAAAAACTGTTTTTT.

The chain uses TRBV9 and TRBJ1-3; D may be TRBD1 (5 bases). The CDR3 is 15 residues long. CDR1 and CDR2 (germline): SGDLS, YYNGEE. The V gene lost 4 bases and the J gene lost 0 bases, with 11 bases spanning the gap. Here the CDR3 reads CASSMYQGSGNTIYF. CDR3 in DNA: TGTGCCAGCAGCATGTACCAGGGCTCTGGAAACACCATATATTTT.

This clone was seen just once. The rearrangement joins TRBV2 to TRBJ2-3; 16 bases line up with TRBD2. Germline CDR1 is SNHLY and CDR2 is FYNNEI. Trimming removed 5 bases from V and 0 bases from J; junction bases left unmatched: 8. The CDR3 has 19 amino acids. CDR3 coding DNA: TGTGCCAGCAGTTCGCCGGGACTAGCGGGAGGGCTTAGCACAGATACGCAGTATTTT. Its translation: CASSSPGLAGGLSTDTQYF.

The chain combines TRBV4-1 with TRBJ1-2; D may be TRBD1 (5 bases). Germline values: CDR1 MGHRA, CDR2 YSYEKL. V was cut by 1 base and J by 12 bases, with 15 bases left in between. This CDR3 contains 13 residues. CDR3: CASSQGTPAGHTF. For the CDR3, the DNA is TGCGCCAGCAGCCAAGGGACACCTGCCGGCCACACCTTC.